The rows below give T cell receptor beta chains drawn from one sample of a study of blood T cells in healthy people across ages. Each CDR3 protein is one row after TCRdb ran MiXCR on the 5' RACE reads. The sample has 600,000 to 1,000,000 distinct CDR3 sequences; 58% are singletons. The sequenced sample was blood. The source of these receptors is a man younger than 40 in good health. CDR3s include the opening cysteine and the closing phenylalanine or tryptophan. The D gene is left open where the match is weak. Clone size is stated in some rows and not others, as once, few, many or a class when expanded.

clone size	D gene	V gene	J gene	CDR3 length	CDR3 DNA	CDR3 protein
NA	TRBD2	TRBV28	TRBJ2-1	15	TGTGCCAGCAGAATAGCGGGAGGGCCCCTTGGTGAGCAGTTCTTC	CASRIAGGPLGEQFF
NA	TRBD1	TRBV28	TRBJ1-5	14	TGTGCCAGCAGTTCGACAGGGGTATGGCAGCCCCAGCATTTT	CASSSTGVWQPQHF
NA	NA	TRBV3-1	TRBJ2-5	15	TGTGCCAGCAGCTCAACACGGGCGAGGGGAGAGACCCAGTACTTC	CASSSTRARGETQYF
NA	TRBD2	TRBV20-1	TRBJ2-5	17	TGCAGTGCTAGAGATTTCGGGACTAGCGGGAGTTCGGAGACCCAGTACTTC	CSARDFGTSGSSETQYF
NA	NA	TRBV21-1	TRBJ2-7	16	TGTGCCAGCACCACTATCCCTGCGGGACAACCCTACGAGCAGTACTTC	CASTTIPAGQPYEQYF
NA	NA	TRBV20-1	TRBJ2-6	14	TGCAGTGCTGGAAAAGTGGCTGGGGCCAACGTCCTGACTTTC	CSAGKVAGANVLTF
few	NA	TRBV7-2	TRBJ2-7	13	TGTGCCAGCAGCTTAACGGGTGTCGCCGAGCAGTACTTC	CASSLTGVAEQYF
few	TRBD2	TRBV4-2	TRBJ2-7	16	TGTGCCAGCAGCCAAGAAAATAGCGGGATGTATTACGAGCAGTACTTC	CASSQENSGMYYEQYF
NA	NA	TRBV12-3/TRBV12-4	TRBJ2-7	11	TGTGCCAGCAGCCGAGGGGAGTTACGGTACTTC	CASSRGELRYF
NA	TRBD2	TRBV7-2	TRBJ2-7	16	TGTGCCAGCAGCTTAGGACTAGCGGTAAGCTCCTACGAGCAGTACTTC	CASSLGLAVSSYEQYF
few	NA	TRBV12-3/TRBV12-4	TRBJ2-1	12	TGTGCCAGCAGTTTAGGGGTGCCGTTTGGGTTCTTC	CASSLGVPFGFF